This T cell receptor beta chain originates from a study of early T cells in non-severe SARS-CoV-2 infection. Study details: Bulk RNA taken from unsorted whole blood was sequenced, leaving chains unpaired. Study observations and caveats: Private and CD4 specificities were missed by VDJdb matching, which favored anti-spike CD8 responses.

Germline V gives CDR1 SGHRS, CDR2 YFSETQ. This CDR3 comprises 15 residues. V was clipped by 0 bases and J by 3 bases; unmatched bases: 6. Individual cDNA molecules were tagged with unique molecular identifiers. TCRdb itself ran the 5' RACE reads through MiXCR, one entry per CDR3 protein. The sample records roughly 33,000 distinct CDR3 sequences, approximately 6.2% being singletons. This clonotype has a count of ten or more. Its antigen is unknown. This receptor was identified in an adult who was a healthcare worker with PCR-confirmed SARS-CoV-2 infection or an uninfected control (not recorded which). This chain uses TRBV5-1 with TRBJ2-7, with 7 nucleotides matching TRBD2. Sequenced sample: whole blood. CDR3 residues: CASSLAGGSYYEQYF. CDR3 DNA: TGCGCCAGCAGCTTGGCCGGGGGGTCGTACTACGAGCAGTACTTC.